What follows are 26 T cell receptor beta chains derived from one specimen sequenced in a study of blood T cell repertoires in COVID-19 (TCRdb year 2020). Libraries were built with the immunoSEQ multiplex PCR assay. Here the immuneACCESS table is served through TCRdb, limited to in-frame sequences with V and J called. Missing clones are a known gap in these copies; in checked studies unresolved V genes cover under half, and the rest lacks a known reason. For this sample the table gives roughly 73,000 clones, of which more than 75% were detected only once. The biggest ten clones account for over 25% of the sample. The material sequenced was peripheral blood. These receptors were obtained from a woman over 75 with active or convalescent COVID-19.

The V gene is TRBV9, the J gene TRBJ2-3; a weak D match, TRBD2 (6 bases). CDR3 size: 16 residues. The V gene's germline CDR1 is SGDLS and CDR2 YYNGEE. Trimming pared 4 bases from V and 3 bases from J, leaving 18 bases between. The DNA for the CDR3 is TGTGCCAGCAGCCCCTTATGGGGGGTTGGAACAGATACGCAGTATTTT. Its protein is CASSPLWGVGTDTQYF.

This CDR3 reads CASSLKQGMAEKLFF. The DNA for the CDR3 is TGTGCCAGCAGTTTAAAGCAGGGAATGGCGGAAAAACTGTTTTTT. The chain carries TRBV28 and TRBJ1-4, with D perhaps TRBD1 (5 bases). Germline V lookup: CDR1 MDHEN, CDR2 SYDVKM. CDR3 size: 15 residues. The V end lost 2 bases, the J end lost 8 bases, and 15 bases lay between the germline ends.

The chain employs TRBV18 and TRBJ2-1; TRBD1 might be the D (6 bases). Trimming pared 2 bases from V and 10 bases from J, leaving 9 bases between. The CDR3 has 12 amino acids. Germline values: CDR1 KGHSH, CDR2 LQKENI. The CDR3 region is CASSPFRGEQFF. The CDR3, as DNA: TGTGCCAGCTCACCATTCAGGGGCGAGCAGTTCTTC.

The chain links TRBV4-3 to TRBJ2-3; a weak D match, TRBD2 (6 bases). In germline, CDR1 is LGHNA, CDR2 YSLEER. V was trimmed by 5 bases and J by 6 bases, leaving 12 bases between them. This CDR3 contains 13 residues. As DNA, the CDR3 is TGCGCCAGCAGCTACGGAGGGGCGGATACGCAGTATTTT. It encodes CASSYGGADTQYF.

CDR3 nucleotides: TGCGCCAGCAGTCAATCAGGAGACCTAGGGGCCAACGTCCTGACTTTC. It yields the protein CASSQSGDLGANVLTF. The V call is TRBV23-1, the J call TRBJ2-6, with D unclear. TRBV23-1 is designated an ORF whose function remains uncertain. The ends were cut back, 0 bases at V and 4 bases at J, with 10 bases in the middle. The CDR3 is made up of 16 amino acids.

The genes are TRBV6-6 and TRBJ1-6, with TRBD1 matching 7 bases. The germline V gene encodes CDR1 MNHNY and CDR2 SVGAGI (reference sequence). V lost 0 bases and J lost 5; bases outside the gene matches: 1. The CDR3 is 15 amino acids. This CDR3 is CASSYSGQDNSPLHF. Here the CDR3 DNA reads TGTGCCAGCAGTTACTCAGGACAGGATAATTCACCCCTCCACTTT.

The sample holds one count of this clone. The V gene is TRBV29-1, the J gene TRBJ1-2; unclear D gene. The CDR3 is 12 residues long. V was cut by 3 bases and J by 3 bases, with 8 bases left in between. Germline assignment: CDR1 SQVTM and CDR2 ANQGSEA. CDR3 loop: CSVDSKDYGYTF. The CDR3 bases are TGCAGCGTTGACAGTAAAGACTATGGCTACACCTTC.

V gene TRBV4-3 combines with J gene TRBJ2-1; TRBD2 agrees at 7 bases. V was pared by 1 base and J by 9 bases, with 3 bases of the junction left unmatched. Germline CDR1 LGHNA, CDR2 YSLEER. The CDR3 extends over 13 amino acids. DNA for the CDR3: TGCGCCAGCAGCCAAGGGACTAGGGGTGAGCAGTTCTTC. Residues: CASSQGTRGEQFF.

The rearrangement uses TRBV15 and TRBJ2-5; a possible D gene is TRBD2 (6 bases). V was trimmed by 0 bases and J by 0 bases, leaving 11 bases between them. CDR3 size: 16 residues. Germline CDR1 and CDR2: LNHNV and YYDKDF (reference sequence). The CDR3 reads CATSRDGRGYQETQYF. CDR3 nucleotide sequence: TGTGCCACCAGCAGAGATGGGCGGGGATACCAAGAGACCCAGTACTTC.

Here the CDR3 DNA reads TGTGCCAGCAGCCAAGACAGGTCCCGAGAGACCCAGTACTTC. Its protein product is CASSQDRSRETQYF. The chain couples TRBV14 to TRBJ2-5; D remains unclear. This CDR3 contains 14 residues. CDR1 and CDR2 from the germline V gene are SGHDN and FVKESK. Trimming removed 0 bases from V and 4 bases from J, with 9 bases in between.

The chain recombines TRBV2 with TRBJ2-5; 7 nucleotides agree with TRBD2. CDR1 is SNHLY and CDR2 is FYNNEI in the germline V gene. V gave up 6 bases and J gave up 4 bases; unmatched junction bases: 2. This CDR3 has 12 residues. CDR3 nucleotide sequence: TGTGCCAGCAGGAGGGAGGGAGAGACCCAGTACTTC. Its translation: CASRREGETQYF.

The chain is built from TRBV2 and TRBJ2-7, with 7 bases aligning to TRBD1. The CDR3 length is 14 residues. J lost 5 bases, V lost 4 bases, and 8 bases had no gene match. Looked up from germline, CDR1 is SNHLY and CDR2 is FYNNEI. The CDR3 loop reads CASSVTGSDDEQYF. The CDR3 DNA reads TGTGCCAGCAGTGTGACAGGGAGTGACGACGAGCAGTACTTC.

The J gene is TRBJ1-6, the V gene TRBV7-6, with unresolved D. CDR1 and CDR2 (germline): SGHVS, FNYEAQ. CDR3 size: 16 residues. Trimming removed 3 bases at V and 0 bases at J, with 9 bases between. The chain's CDR3 is CASSLTESSYNSPLHF. The DNA of the CDR3 is TGTGCCAGCAGCTTGACGGAGAGCTCCTATAATTCACCCCTCCACTTT. Based on the CDR3 plus reference TRBV7-6 and TRBJ1-6, the full variable domain is GAGVSQSPRYKVTKRGQDVALRCDPISGHVSLYWYRQALGQGPEFLTYFNYEAQQDKSGLPNDRFSAERPEGSISTLTIQRTEQRDSAMYRCASSLTESSYNSPLHFGNGTRLTVT.

This chain connects TRBV3-1 (or the pseudogene TRBV3-2) to TRBJ1-1, with 7 bases identical to TRBD1. The CDR3 is made up of 13 amino acids. Germline V CDR1 and CDR2: LGHDT, YNNKEL (reference sequence). The V segment lost 6 bases and the J segment 1 base; nucleotides outside the gene matches: 2. This chain's CDR3 is CASRGTENTEAFF. The CDR3 nucleotides read TGTGCCAGCAGGGGGACAGAGAACACTGAAGCTTTCTTT.

The V and J genes are TRBV5-8 and TRBJ2-7, with a tentative D call TRBD1 (6 bases). The V end lost 4 bases, the J end lost 6 bases, and 20 bases lay between the germline ends. The CDR3 covers 15 residues. Germline CDR1 SGHTS, CDR2 YDEGEE. Here the CDR3 DNA reads TGTGCCAGCAGCATAACAGGGACCTCGGGACGCGAGCAGTACTTC. Amino acid sequence: CASSITGTSGREQYF.

This clone was counted a few times. The gene calls are TRBV7-7 and TRBJ2-7, with D maybe TRBD1 (5 bases). The germline V and J ends were trimmed by 5 bases and 3 bases, with 11 bases remaining between them. This CDR3 has 13 residues. Germline values: CDR1 SSHAT, CDR2 FNYEAQ (reference sequence). In nucleotides, the CDR3 is TGTGCCAGCAGCATTGACAGAGACTACGAGCAGTACTTC. Protein sequence: CASSIDRDYEQYF.

The gene calls are TRBV30 and TRBJ2-3; D gene ambiguous. The CDR3 is 12 amino acids. V gave up 7 bases and J gave up 0 bases, with 8 bases separating them. The V gene's germline CDR1 is GTSNPN and CDR2 SVGIG (reference sequence). The CDR3 here is CALTTSTDTQYF. CDR3 bases: TGTGCCTTGACGACTAGCACAGATACGCAGTATTTT. The full variable domain, its missing parts supplied by reference TRBV30 and TRBJ2-3, is SQTIHQWPATLVQPVGSPLSLECTVEGTSNPNLYWYRQAAGRGLQLLFYSVGIGQISSEVPQNLSASRPQDRQFILSSKKLLLSDSGFYLCALTTSTDTQYFGPGTRLTVL.

The CDR3 DNA is TGTGCCAGCAGCTCACCCGGGACAGGGGTCCTTCTTAGCACAGATACGCAGTATTTT. Translating gives CASSSPGTGVLLSTDTQYF. The chain employs TRBV7-2 and TRBJ2-3, with 10 bases identical to TRBD1. The CDR3 extends over 19 amino acids. Trimming took 4 bases from V and 0 from J; bases not matched to a gene: 13. Germline CDR1 and CDR2: SGHTA and FQGNSA.

The V gene is TRBV6-5, the J gene TRBJ2-3; a weak D match, TRBD1 (6 bases). The CDR3 loop spans 12 amino acids. V dropped 4 bases and J dropped 6 bases, with 8 bases sitting between them. Germline CDR1 MNHEY, CDR2 SVGAGI. CDR3 sequence reads: CASSSQGDTQYF. The CDR3 DNA is TGTGCCAGCAGTTCCCAGGGGGATACGCAGTATTTT.

The rearrangement uses TRBV4-2 and TRBJ2-7; 12 nucleotides match TRBD2. V shed 4 bases and J 2 bases; nucleotides not matched to a gene: 6. The CDR3 totals 16 residues. CDR1 and CDR2 from the germline V gene are LGHNA and YNFKEQ. CDR3 in amino acids: CASSLTPSGGAYEQYF. CDR3 nucleotides: TGTGCCAGCAGCCTCACCCCTAGCGGGGGGGCCTACGAGCAGTACTTC.

The rearrangement joins TRBV9 to TRBJ2-5; 10 bases fit TRBD2. The CDR3 has 17 residues. V shed 2 bases and J 0 bases; nucleotides not matched to a gene: 7. Germline CDR1 is SGDLS and CDR2 is YYNGEE. CDR3 nucleotides: TGTGCCAGCAGCGTGGACCTAGCGGGGGCGTACCAAGAGACCCAGTACTTC. Translated: CASSVDLAGAYQETQYF.

The rearrangement uses TRBV3-1 (or the pseudogene TRBV3-2) and TRBJ1-6; a weak D match, TRBD1 (5 bases). The CDR3 loop spans 16 amino acids. V dropped 0 bases and J dropped 9 bases, with 15 bases sitting between them. Germline V gene data show CDR1 as LGHDT and CDR2 as YNNKEL (reference sequence). The CDR3 is CASSQDHFQGSSPLHF. The CDR3 coding sequence is TGTGCCAGCAGCCAAGATCATTTTCAGGGTAGTTCACCCCTCCACTTT.

The chain uses TRBV5-4 and TRBJ2-7, with TRBD2 matching over 8 bases. J lost 4 bases, V lost 3 bases, and 12 bases had no gene match. The length of the CDR3 is 16 residues. Germline V lookup: CDR1 SGHNT, CDR2 YYREEE (reference sequence). This chain's CDR3 is CASSSGGIQGLYEQYF. In DNA, the CDR3 is TGTGCCAGCAGCTCGGGAGGGATTCAAGGCCTTTACGAGCAGTACTTC.

CDR3 region: CASKLTGSYNEQFF. CDR3 coding DNA: TGTGCCAGCAAACTGACAGGATCCTACAATGAGCAGTTCTTC. J is TRBJ2-1 and V is TRBV6-6; maybe TRBD1 (6 bases). This CDR3 region has 14 residues. Trimming pared 7 bases from V and 1 base from J, leaving 11 bases between. Germline values: CDR1 MNHNY, CDR2 SVGAGI (reference sequence).

The rearrangement links TRBV9 to TRBJ1-4; D gene uncertain. Trimming took 0 bases from V and 0 from J, leaving 6 bases between them. CDR1 is SGDLS, CDR2 YYNGEE, per germline. This CDR3 is 15 amino acids long. The CDR3 region is CASSVGLATNEKLFF. The CDR3 nucleotides read TGTGCCAGCAGCGTAGGGCTGGCAACTAATGAAAAACTGTTTTTT.

In its sample, this clone was seen a few times. The chain employs TRBV10-3 and TRBJ1-5, with D possibly matching TRBD1 (5 bases). The CDR3 extends over 15 amino acids. Germline CDR1 and CDR2: ENHRY and SYGVKD. Trimming left V 8 bases short and J 6 bases short, with 20 bases between. CDR3 sequence: CAIGGDWVGVQPQHF. The CDR3 coding sequence is TGTGCCATCGGGGGGGACTGGGTCGGGGTTCAGCCCCAGCATTTT.